This entry features one TCR beta chain sequence. The antigen remains unidentified. The sample originates from a study of vaccination effects on CD4 cells after COVID-19. Study information: Post-vaccine draws lagged the second dose by a median of 72 days.

Measured with immunoSEQ multiplex PCR; TCRdb has only the in-frame clones, and not every one. The sample has more than 60,000 clones, 74% seen once; the top ten hold around 1.5%. The CDR3 length is 13 residues. V lost 0 bases and J 2 bases, leaving 6 bases between the germline ends. In germline, CDR1 is SGHRS, CDR2 YFSETQ. Antigen-specific CD4+ T cells were expanded with viral peptide pools in the ViraFEST assay before sequencing. Researchers isolated CD4+ T cells once approximately 10 days of culture had elapsed. Of the BNT162b2 and mRNA-1273 vaccines, participants received two doses of one or the other.

The receptor was derived from a human donor who received a COVID-19 vaccine. Sample: CD4+ T cells from PBMCs cultured with HCoV-229E spike peptides, taken after COVID-19 vaccination. This chain connects TRBV5-1 to TRBJ2-7; weak D call: TRBD2 (6 bases). CDR3 coding DNA: TGCGCCAGCAGCTTGGGGACTACCTACGAGCAGTACGTC. This translates into CASSLGTTYEQYV.